A selection of T cell receptor beta chains follows, all from one sample in a study of radiotherapy plus CTLA-4 blockade in lung cancer. Measured with immunoSEQ multiplex PCR; TCRdb has only the in-frame clones, and not every one. The sample lists tens of thousands of clones, about 77% occurring once. The sample consisted of peripheral blood, taken from a patient treated with radiotherapy plus ipilimumab. These receptor sequences come from a human donor with non-small cell lung cancer whose response to radiotherapy plus ipilimumab could not be evaluated. Each CDR3 is given with its conserved first and last residue. D genes are given only for firm matches. A row's size may be missing; if present it is once, few, many or a size class.

D	V	size	J	CDR3	DNA
-	TRBV28	-	TRBJ1-6	CAMSSYNSPLHF	TGTGCCATGAGCTCCTATAATTCACCCCTCCACTTT
TRBD2	TRBV7-2	-	TRBJ2-7	CASSYRTSGANEQYF	TGTGCCAGCAGTTATAGGACTAGCGGGGCGAACGAGCAGTACTTC
TRBD2	TRBV5-1	-	TRBJ2-1	CASSWGGDEQFF	TGCGCCAGCAGCTGGGGGGGGGATGAGCAGTTCTTC
-	TRBV11-3	-	TRBJ2-7	CASSRPDMGFYEQYF	TGTGCCAGCAGCAGACCGGACATGGGGTTCTACGAGCAGTACTTC
-	TRBV9	-	TRBJ1-1	CASSVDWSHEAFF	TGTGCCAGCAGCGTAGATTGGAGTCATGAAGCTTTCTTT
-	TRBV5-1	-	TRBJ2-1	CASSLPRLHEQFF	TGCGCCAGCAGCTTACCCAGGTTACATGAGCAGTTCTTC
TRBD2	TRBV5-6	-	TRBJ2-1	CASSLKREVYNEQFF	TGTGCCAGCAGCTTGAAACGGGAGGTTTACAATGAGCAGTTCTTC
TRBD2	TRBV27	-	TRBJ2-7	CASRGLLAGEGGFYEQYF	TGTGCCAGCAGAGGGTTGCTAGCGGGAGAAGGAGGGTTCTACGAGCAGTACTTC
TRBD1	TRBV7-9	once	TRBJ2-1	CASSLAGYRGRNEQFF	TGTGCCAGCAGCTTAGCAGGCTACAGGGGGAGGAATGAGCAGTTCTTC
TRBD2	TRBV4-2	-	TRBJ2-7	CASSPLQAGIDEQYF	TGTGCCAGCAGCCCTCTACAAGCGGGAATAGACGAGCAGTACTTC
TRBD2	TRBV5-4	once	TRBJ2-3	CASSLGGGLPDTQYF	TGTGCCAGCAGCTTGGGGGGGGGTCTGCCAGATACGCAGTATTTT
-	TRBV28	-	TRBJ1-4	CASSSPWGGHEKLFF	TGTGCCAGCAGTTCTCCATGGGGGGGTCATGAAAAACTGTTTTTT
TRBD2	TRBV2	-	TRBJ2-3	CASSPTSGGARTDTQYF	TGTGCCAGCAGCCCCACTAGCGGGGGGGCCCGCACAGATACGCAGTATTTT
TRBD2	TRBV9	-	TRBJ2-7	CASSPRPGGGYEQYF	TGTGCCAGCAGCCCCCGACCGGGCGGGGGCTACGAGCAGTACTTC
-	TRBV7-2	-	TRBJ2-3	CASGGDTQYF	TGTGCCAGCGGCGGAGATACGCAGTATTTT
-	TRBV25-1	-	TRBJ2-5	CASSEFGAGETQYF	TGTGCCAGCAGTGAATTTGGGGCGGGGGAGACCCAGTACTTC
-	TRBV6-5	-	TRBJ1-6	CASSHRGGPNSPLHF	TGTGCCAGCAGCCACCGGGGGGGGCCGAATTCACCCCTCCACTTT
-	TRBV11-1	few	TRBJ2-7	CASSSGFNYEQYF	TGTGCCAGCAGCTCCGGGTTTAACTACGAGCAGTACTTC
TRBD1	TRBV7-2	-	TRBJ2-1	CASSPRRQGGVNEQFF	TGTGCCAGCAGCCCGCGCCGACAGGGCGGTGTGAATGAGCAGTTCTTC
TRBD1	TRBV7-9	-	TRBJ1-5	CASSAGTGGGGNQPQHF	TGTGCCAGCAGCGCCGGGACAGGGGGCGGAGGCAATCAGCCCCAGCATTTT
TRBD1	TRBV19	-	TRBJ1-1	CASSIDPLVAGGWNAEAFF	TGTGCCAGTAGTATAGATCCCCTTGTGGCAGGGGGATGGAACGCTGAAGCTTTCTTT
TRBD1	TRBV6-1	-	TRBJ1-1	CASRGTGGAEAFF	TGTGCCAGCAGGGGGACAGGGGGAGCTGAAGCTTTCTTT
TRBD2	TRBV18	-	TRBJ2-7	CASSPPGLAGEGNEQYF	TGTGCCAGCTCACCCCCGGGACTAGCGGGAGAGGGGAACGAGCAGTACTTC
-	TRBV28	-	TRBJ2-7	CASRAGSHLYEQYF	TGTGCCAGCAGAGCCGGGTCCCATCTTTACGAGCAGTACTTC
TRBD1	TRBV6-6	few	TRBJ2-7	CASSPDRVYEQYF	TGTGCCAGCAGTCCTGACAGGGTATACGAGCAGTACTTC
-	TRBV28	-	TRBJ1-2	CASRRVRAYGYTF	TGTGCCAGCAGGCGGGTAAGAGCCTATGGCTACACCTTC
TRBD1	TRBV4-2	few	TRBJ1-4	CASSPYRGRNEKLFF	TGTGCCAGCAGCCCTTACAGGGGGCGTAATGAAAAACTGTTTTTT
TRBD1	TRBV18	-	TRBJ1-1	CASSPPAGRGDTEAFF	TGTGCCAGCTCACCACCGGCAGGCAGGGGGGACACTGAAGCTTTCTTT
-	TRBV27	-	TRBJ1-1	CASSLRLGGDGRKAFF	TGTGCCAGCAGTTTGCGTCTTGGGGGGGATGGGAGGAAAGCTTTCTTT
-	TRBV28	-	TRBJ1-1	CASSSGGNTEAFF	TGTGCCAGCAGCTCGGGGGGGAACACTGAAGCTTTCTTT
TRBD1	TRBV6-4	-	TRBJ1-4	CASRPDRGSEKLFF	TGTGCCAGCAGACCCGACAGGGGAAGTGAAAAACTGTTTTTT
TRBD1	TRBV9	-	TRBJ2-7	CASSVGTGNYEQYF	TGTGCCAGCAGCGTAGGGACAGGGAACTACGAGCAGTACTTC
TRBD1	TRBV28	-	TRBJ2-7	CASRGQGAGEQYF	TGTGCCAGCAGGGGACAGGGGGCAGGCGAGCAGTACTTC
TRBD2	TRBV5-4	-	TRBJ2-3	CASSHGLAGTNTDTQYF	TGTGCCAGCAGTCACGGACTAGCGGGGACAAACACAGATACGCAGTATTTT
-	TRBV5-1	-	TRBJ1-2	CASSEGTDRNYGYTF	TGCGCCAGCAGCGAAGGGACTGATCGAAACTATGGCTACACCTTC
TRBD2	TRBV7-6	-	TRBJ2-7	CASSLATSGRLSSEQYF	TGTGCCAGCAGCTTAGCGACTAGCGGGAGGCTGTCGTCCGAGCAGTACTTC
TRBD2	TRBV7-9	-	TRBJ2-7	CASSSRVAGDYEQYF	TGTGCCAGCAGCTCCCGGGTAGCGGGAGACTACGAGCAGTACTTC
TRBD1	TRBV5-1	-	TRBJ2-1	CASSLSLGPGTANEQFF	TGCGCCAGCAGCTTGTCCCTGGGACCCGGGACAGCCAATGAGCAGTTCTTC
TRBD1	TRBV6-1	-	TRBJ1-1	CASSGQGSNEAFF	TGTGCCAGCAGCGGACAGGGGAGCAACGAAGCTTTCTTT
TRBD1	TRBV7-3	-	TRBJ1-2	CASSRQGLDGYTF	TGTGCCAGCAGTCGACAGGGGTTGGATGGCTACACCTTC
-	TRBV5-1	-	TRBJ2-5	CASSPRVLERGTQYF	TGCGCCAGCAGCCCCCGGGTCCTGGAACGGGGGACCCAGTACTTC
TRBD1	TRBV29-1	-	TRBJ2-7	CSVRLMDRQSYEQYF	TGCAGCGTCCGACTAATGGACAGGCAGTCCTACGAGCAGTACTTC
TRBD1	TRBV28	few	TRBJ1-2	CASRPPGGYGYTF	TGTGCCAGCAGACCCCCAGGGGGCTATGGCTACACCTTC
TRBD1	TRBV6-5	-	TRBJ1-2	CASRRQGGNYGYTF	TGTGCCAGCAGGAGACAGGGGGGTAACTATGGCTACACCTTC
-	TRBV7-8	-	TRBJ1-2	CASSPLGELWSYTF	TGTGCCAGCAGCCCCTTGGGAGAACTATGGAGCTACACCTTC
-	TRBV28	few	TRBJ2-7	CASKSVRGYEQYF	TGTGCCAGCAAGAGCGTGAGAGGCTACGAGCAGTACTTC
TRBD1	TRBV25-1	few	TRBJ1-5	CASSGPRRGDRGDQPQHF	TGTGCCAGCAGTGGGCCAAGGAGGGGGGACAGGGGGGACCAGCCCCAGCATTTT
TRBD1	TRBV18	once	TRBJ2-1	CASSPGTGGGNEQFF	TGTGCCAGCTCACCCGGGACAGGGGGGGGAAATGAGCAGTTCTTC
TRBD2	TRBV4-3	-	TRBJ2-1	CASSQDSSGTGGSGWDNEQFF	TGCGCCAGCAGCCAAGACTCGAGCGGGACGGGAGGTTCCGGGTGGGACAATGAGCAGTTCTTC
TRBD2	TRBV9	-	TRBJ2-1	CASSVAGTSRRHEQFF	TGTGCCAGCAGCGTAGCGGGGACTAGCCGGCGGCATGAGCAGTTCTTC
TRBD1	TRBV29-1	-	TRBJ2-7	CSGGQGHSGEQYF	TGCAGCGGAGGACAGGGGCACTCGGGCGAGCAGTACTTC
-	TRBV27	-	TRBJ2-5	CASRGLATGETQYF	TGTGCCAGCCGGGGCCTAGCGACTGGCGAGACCCAGTACTTC
TRBD2	TRBV9	-	TRBJ2-7	CASSDTSSGSVHEQYF	TGTGCCAGCAGCGACACCTCTAGCGGGAGTGTCCACGAGCAGTACTTC
TRBD1	TRBV7-2	-	TRBJ2-7	CASSSPGTGGYEQYF	TGTGCCAGCAGCTCTCCCGGGACAGGGGGCTACGAGCAGTACTTC
-	TRBV11-1	-	TRBJ2-5	CASSHPGLDRETQYF	TGTGCCAGCAGCCACCCGGGGCTAGACAGGGAGACCCAGTACTTC
TRBD1	TRBV19	-	TRBJ1-4	CASSSLTGGNEKLFF	TGTGCCAGTAGTTCCTTGACAGGGGGCAATGAAAAACTGTTTTTT
-	TRBV6-5	few	TRBJ1-1	CASFLGNTEAFF	TGTGCCAGCTTTCTAGGGAACACTGAAGCTTTCTTT
TRBD2	TRBV7-2	-	TRBJ2-3	CASSLDLRGGLTDTQYF	TGTGCCAGCAGCTTAGACTTGCGGGGGGGCCTCACAGATACGCAGTATTTT
TRBD1	TRBV5-1	-	TRBJ1-2	CASSFGTRDRGVGYTF	TGCGCCAGCAGCTTTGGGACCCGGGACAGGGGTGTCGGCTACACCTTC